A selection of T cell receptor beta chains follows, all from one sample in a study of Graves' ophthalmopathy and Graves' hyperthyroidism. MiXCR, applied by TCRdb to the multiplex PCR reads, yields one record per CDR3 protein. The table includes about 220,000 distinct CDR3 sequences, 20% to 25% detected once. Sequences were obtained from peripheral blood. The source of these receptors is a woman aged 50 to 65 with Graves' ophthalmopathy. The CDR3 runs from the conserved cysteine through the conserved F or W. D genes are given only for firm matches. The size field is filled for only some rows; it gives once, few, many or a size class.

V	J	D	size	DNA	CDR3
TRBV2	TRBJ2-2	.	many	TGTGCCAGCAGAGACAGGGACCGAACCGGCGGGAGGCCCGGGGAGCTGTTTTTT	CASRDRDRTGGRPGELFF
TRBV6-1	TRBJ2-2	TRBD1	many	TGTGCCAGCAGGCGAGACAGGGGGAACACCGGGGAGCTGTTTTTT	CASRRDRGNTGELFF
TRBV19	TRBJ2-5	.	many	TGTGCCAGTAGTATGAGGGGTAGCCGGGAGACCCAGTACTTC	CASSMRGSRETQYF
TRBV12-3/TRBV12-4	TRBJ1-2	TRBD1	many	TGTGCCAGCAGTGTGACAGGGAACTATGGCTACACCTTC	CASSVTGNYGYTF
TRBV28	TRBJ2-4	TRBD2	few	TGTGCCAGCAGAGCGCCGGGACTAGCGGGAGGGCCCAGAGCCAAAAACATTCAGTACTTC	CASRAPGLAGGPRAKNIQYF
TRBV10-3	TRBJ2-5	TRBD2	many	TGTGCCATCAGTGGGACTAGCGGGACCAATGCGGGAGAGACCCAGTACTTC	CAISGTSGTNAGETQYF
TRBV6-5	TRBJ2-7	TRBD1	.	TGTGCCAGCAGTTGGACAGGGAAATACGAGCAGTACTTC	CASSWTGKYEQYF
TRBV25-1	TRBJ1-3	.	many	TGTGCCAGCAGTGAGTGTAACACCATATATTTT	CASSECNTIYF
TRBV29-1	TRBJ1-2	.	many	TGCAGCGCCGGGACGCATGTGGGCTACACCTTC	CSAGTHVGYTF
TRBV30	TRBJ2-2	.	.	TGTGCCTGGAGTAGGGAGGTAGCCGGGGAGCTGTTTTTT	CAWSREVAGELFF
TRBV20-1	TRBJ2-5	TRBD1	many	TGCAGTGCCGTGGACAGGAAGCAAGAGACCCAGTACTTC	CSAVDRKQETQYF
TRBV12-3/TRBV12-4	TRBJ1-2	TRBD1	many	TGTGCCAGCAGTTCGACAGGGTCTCCCAACTATGGCTACACCTTC	CASSSTGSPNYGYTF
TRBV10-3	TRBJ1-1	.	.	TGTGCCATCAGTGAGTCTTCTTTGGGGGAGGAAGCTTTCTTT	CAISESSLGEEAFF
TRBV2	TRBJ1-1	.	many	TGTGCCAGCCAGACAGTGAACACTGAAGCTTTCTTT	CASQTVNTEAFF
TRBV28	TRBJ1-1	TRBD1	many	TGTGCCAGCAGTTTTCTAGGGGGCAGAAGGGCTGAAGCTTTCTTT	CASSFLGGRRAEAFF
TRBV6-1	TRBJ2-5	TRBD2	.	TGTGCCAGCAGCCATGGACTAGCGGGGGCAGAGACCCAGTACTTC	CASSHGLAGAETQYF
TRBV12-3/TRBV12-4	TRBJ1-6	.	.	TGTGCCAGCAGTTTACGGGAAGGCTATAATTCACCCCTCCACTTT	CASSLREGYNSPLHF
TRBV6-1	TRBJ1-5	TRBD1	many	TGTGCCAGCAGTAAACAGGGGGGTAGCAATCAGCCCCAGCATTTT	CASSKQGGSNQPQHF
TRBV7-3	TRBJ2-2	.	many	TGTGCCAGCAGCTTAATGGCGGGTAACGGGGAGCTGTTTTTT	CASSLMAGNGELFF
TRBV12-3/TRBV12-4	TRBJ2-7	.	many	TGTGCCAGCAGGGGGGGCGGCTACGAGCAGTACTTC	CASRGGGYEQYF
TRBV6-5	TRBJ1-2	.	many	TGTGCCGTGAGTAGGACAACGTCGAACTATGGCTACACCTTC	CAVSRTTSNYGYTF
TRBV7-9	TRBJ1-5	TRBD1	many	TGTGCCAGCAGCTACCGACAGGGACAGCCCCAGCATTTT	CASSYRQGQPQHF
TRBV10-3	TRBJ1-5	.	.	TGTGCCATCAGTGAGTCCGGAGGCAATCAGCCCCAGCATTTT	CAISESGGNQPQHF
TRBV27	TRBJ2-7	.	many	TGTGCCAGCAGTTGGGGCGGCCCGACAGCCTCCTACGAGCAGTACTTC	CASSWGGPTASYEQYF
TRBV29-1	TRBJ2-6	.	many	TGCAGCGTCACGGAGGAAACTGGGGCCAACGTCCTGACTTTC	CSVTEETGANVLTF
TRBV12-3/TRBV12-4	TRBJ1-5	.	once	TGTGCCAGCAGTTACAGGGCTGGCAATCAGCCCCAGCATTTT	CASSYRAGNQPQHF
TRBV5-1	TRBJ2-7	TRBD1	many	TGCGCCAGGATCGGGACAGACTCCTACGAGCAGTACTTC	CARIGTDSYEQYF
TRBV25-1	TRBJ1-4	.	few	TGTGCCAGCAGTTGGCCCGGGCAGGGACTGGAAAAACTGTTTTTT	CASSWPGQGLEKLFF
TRBV6-1	TRBJ1-1	.	.	TGTGCCAGCGGGCGCGGGGCTCTGAACACTGAAGCTTTCTTT	CASGRGALNTEAFF
TRBV20-1	TRBJ2-7	TRBD1	.	TGCAGTGCTAGATCCCCCGGGACAGGGACCGAGCAGTACTTC	CSARSPGTGTEQYF
TRBV7-2	TRBJ1-1	TRBD1	.	TGTGCCAGCAGCCCACAGGGGAATGGGAACACTGAAGCTTTCTTT	CASSPQGNGNTEAFF